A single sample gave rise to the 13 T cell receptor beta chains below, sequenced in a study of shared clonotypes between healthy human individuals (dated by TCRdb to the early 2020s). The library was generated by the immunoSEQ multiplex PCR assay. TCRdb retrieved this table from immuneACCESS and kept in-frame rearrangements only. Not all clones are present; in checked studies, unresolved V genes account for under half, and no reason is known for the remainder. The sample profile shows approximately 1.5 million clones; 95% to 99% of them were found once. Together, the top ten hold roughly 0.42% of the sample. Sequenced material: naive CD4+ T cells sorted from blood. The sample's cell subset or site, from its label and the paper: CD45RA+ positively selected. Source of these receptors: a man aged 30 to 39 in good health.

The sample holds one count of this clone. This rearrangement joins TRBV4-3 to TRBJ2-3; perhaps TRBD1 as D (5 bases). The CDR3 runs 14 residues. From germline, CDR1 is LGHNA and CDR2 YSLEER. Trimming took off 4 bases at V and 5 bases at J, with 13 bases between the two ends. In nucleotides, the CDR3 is TGCGCCAGCAGCCTTTCAAGGCAGGGAGATACGCAGTATTTT. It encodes CASSLSRQGDTQYF.

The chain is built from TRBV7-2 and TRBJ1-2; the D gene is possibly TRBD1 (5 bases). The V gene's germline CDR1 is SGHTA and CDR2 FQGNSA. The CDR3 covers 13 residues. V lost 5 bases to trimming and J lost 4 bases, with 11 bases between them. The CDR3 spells CASSHGTAYGYTF. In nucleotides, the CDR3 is TGTGCCAGCAGCCACGGGACTGCCTATGGCTACACCTTC.

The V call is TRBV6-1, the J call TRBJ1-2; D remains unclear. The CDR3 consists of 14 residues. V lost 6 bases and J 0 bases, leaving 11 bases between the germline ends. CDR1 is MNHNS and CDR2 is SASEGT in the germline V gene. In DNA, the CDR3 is TGTGCCAGCAGCGCCGGACTGGCTAACTATGGCTACACCTTC. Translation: CASSAGLANYGYTF.

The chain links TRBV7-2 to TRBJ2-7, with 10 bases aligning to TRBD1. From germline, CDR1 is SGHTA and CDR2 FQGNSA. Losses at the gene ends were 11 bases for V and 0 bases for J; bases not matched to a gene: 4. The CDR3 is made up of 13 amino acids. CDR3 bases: TGTGCCGGCCGGGACAGGGGCTCCTACGAGCAGTACTTC. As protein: CAGRDRGSYEQYF.

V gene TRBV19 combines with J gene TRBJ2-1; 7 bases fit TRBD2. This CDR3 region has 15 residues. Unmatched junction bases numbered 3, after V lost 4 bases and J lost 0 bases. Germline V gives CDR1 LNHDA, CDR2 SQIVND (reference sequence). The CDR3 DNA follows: TGTGCCAGTAGTAACCCGGGGGGCTCCTACAATGAGCAGTTCTTC. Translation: CASSNPGGSYNEQFF.

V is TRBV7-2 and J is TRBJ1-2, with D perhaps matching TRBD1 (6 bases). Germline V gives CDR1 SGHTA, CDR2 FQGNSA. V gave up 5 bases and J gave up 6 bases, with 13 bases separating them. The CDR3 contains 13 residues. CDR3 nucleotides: TGTGCCAGCAGCATAGACAGGTACGATGGCTACACCTTC. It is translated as CASSIDRYDGYTF.

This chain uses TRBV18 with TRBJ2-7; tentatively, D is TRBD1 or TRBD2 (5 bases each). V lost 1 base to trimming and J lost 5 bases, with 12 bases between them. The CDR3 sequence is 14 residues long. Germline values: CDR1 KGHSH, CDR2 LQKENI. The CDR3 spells CASSPLKGTHEQYF. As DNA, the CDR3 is TGTGCCAGCTCACCACTTAAGGGGACCCACGAGCAGTACTTC. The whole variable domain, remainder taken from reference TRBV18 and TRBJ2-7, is NAGVMQNPRHLVRRRGQEARLRCSPMKGHSHVYWYRQLPEEGLKFMVYLQKENIIDESGMPKERFSAEFPKEGPSILRIQQVVRGDSAAYFCASSPLKGTHEQYFGPGTRLTVT.

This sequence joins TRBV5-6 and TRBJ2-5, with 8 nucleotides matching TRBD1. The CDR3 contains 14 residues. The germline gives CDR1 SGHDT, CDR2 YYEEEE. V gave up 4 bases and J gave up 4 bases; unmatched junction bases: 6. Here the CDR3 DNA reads TGTGCCAGCAGCACCCGACAGGGGAGAGAGACCCAGTACTTC. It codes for CASSTRQGRETQYF.

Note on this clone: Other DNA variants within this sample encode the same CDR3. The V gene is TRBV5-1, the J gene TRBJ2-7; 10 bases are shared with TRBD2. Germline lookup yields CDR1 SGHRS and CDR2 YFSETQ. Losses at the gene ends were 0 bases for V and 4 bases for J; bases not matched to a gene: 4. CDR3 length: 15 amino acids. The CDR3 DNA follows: TGCGCCAGCAGCTTGGTCGCTAGCGGGAGTTACGAGCAGTACTTC. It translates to CASSLVASGSYEQYF.

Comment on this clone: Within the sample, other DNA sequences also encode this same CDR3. This CDR3 is CASSLGLAGGDEQFF. CDR3 nucleotides: TGCGCCAGCAGCCTCGGACTAGCGGGAGGCGATGAGCAGTTCTTC. This chain joins TRBV5-1 and TRBJ2-1; 14 positions agree with TRBD2. The V segment lost 4 bases and the J segment 8 bases; nucleotides outside the gene matches: 5. The CDR3 covers 15 residues. Germline CDR1 SGHRS, CDR2 YFSETQ.

The CDR3 here is CASSMGDRVNTEAFF. The CDR3 nucleotides read TGTGCCAGTAGTATGGGCGACAGGGTGAACACTGAAGCTTTCTTT. The J gene is TRBJ1-1, the V gene TRBV19; TRBD1 matches 7 bases. Germline V gene data show CDR1 as LNHDA and CDR2 as SQIVND (reference sequence). V lost 3 bases, J lost 0 bases, and 4 bases stayed unmatched. The CDR3 sequence is 15 residues long.

The chain's CDR3 is CASSRQEAGSYEQYF. The CDR3 region has the DNA TGTGCCAGCTCCCGACAAGAAGCAGGTAGCTACGAGCAGTACTTC. This sequence joins TRBV19 and TRBJ2-7; D is unresolved. Between the trimmed V and J ends, which lost 9 bases and 3 bases, there was a span of 21 bases. Per the germline V gene, CDR1 is LNHDA and CDR2 is SQIVND (reference sequence). The CDR3 covers 15 residues.

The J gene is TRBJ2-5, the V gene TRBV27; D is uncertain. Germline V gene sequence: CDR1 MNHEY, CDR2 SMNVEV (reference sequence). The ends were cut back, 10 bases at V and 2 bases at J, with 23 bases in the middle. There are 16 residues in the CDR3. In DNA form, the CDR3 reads TGTGCCACCACCCCCCTCGGTAGGGCCTTACAAGAGACCCAGTACTTC. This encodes CATTPLGRALQETQYF.